The 8 T cell receptor beta chains given below trace back to one sample, sequenced in a study of response to subunit inactivated influenza vaccine listed by TCRdb under 2018. The protocol used for the library was RT-PCR. These reads were obtained on an Illumina HiSeq 2500. TCRdb ran its own pipeline on the public reads, namely fastp trimming at Q25 and MiXCR clone calling, and kept in-frame beta chains. Each CDR3 protein gets just one entry, which takes the most common genes and DNA from the rows behind it. A total of a few hundred thousand distinct CDR3 sequences appear in this sample, more than 7% of them only once. Of the sample, about an eighth is held by the ten largest clones. The sequences come from PBMCs from blood, collected roughly 24 months after vaccination. Receptors were obtained from a man between 50 and 75 years old who received an inactivated influenza vaccine. Donor details come from another sample of the same person, matched by shared clones.

The sample holds a few counts of this clonotype. The V call is TRBV6-2 or TRBV6-3, the J call TRBJ2-2, with 8 bases identical to TRBD1. CDR1 is MNHEY, CDR2 SVGEGT, per germline. The CDR3 totals 15 residues. V shed 6 bases and J 4 bases; nucleotides not matched to a gene: 7. The CDR3, as DNA: TGTGCCAGCAGGGGACAGGCGCGAGGCACCGGGGAGCTGTTTTTT. The encoded protein is CASRGQARGTGELFF.

The chain carries TRBV6-1 and TRBJ2-1; 11 nucleotides line up with TRBD2. CDR1 and CDR2 from the germline V gene are MNHNS and SASEGT. CDR3 size: 17 residues. Trimming cost V 4 bases and J 6 bases; bases outside gene matches: 11. CDR3 residues: CASSAHSLAGGPNEQFF. The CDR3 DNA reads TGTGCCAGCAGTGCTCATTCGTTAGCGGGAGGGCCCAATGAGCAGTTCTTC.

V is TRBV4-1 and J is TRBJ2-7; possibly TRBD1 for D (6 bases). The V and J ends lost 2 bases and 0 bases respectively, with 11 bases between them. Looked up from germline, CDR1 is MGHRA and CDR2 is YSYEKL. CDR3 size: 15 residues. The DNA of the CDR3 is TGCGCCAGCAGCCAACACAGGGATAGCTCCTACGAGCAGTACTTC. Residues: CASSQHRDSSYEQYF.

This clonotype has a count of ten or more. The J gene is TRBJ1-5, the V gene TRBV18; D is unclear. This CDR3 is 13 amino acids long. V gave up 3 bases and J gave up 8 bases, with 11 bases separating them. The V gene's germline CDR1 is KGHSH and CDR2 LQKENI. The CDR3 loop reads CASSPKPDEPQHF. CDR3 in DNA: TGTGCCAGCTCACCGAAGCCGGACGAGCCCCAGCATTTT.

This clonotype showed up just a few times. The rearrangement links TRBV6-5 to TRBJ2-5; D is perhaps TRBD1 or TRBD2 (5 bases each). V gave up 5 bases and J gave up 4 bases, with 17 bases separating them. Germline CDR1 MNHEY, CDR2 SVGAGI. This CDR3 is 15 amino acids long. The CDR3 sequence: CASSNLRGDGETQYF. The CDR3 nucleotides read TGTGCCAGCAGTAATCTCCGAGGGGACGGAGAGACCCAGTACTTC.

The chain has TRBV7-8 and TRBJ2-7; D is unclear. Germline V gene lookup returns CDR1 SGHVS and CDR2 FQNEAQ. The ends were cut back, 4 bases at V and 0 bases at J, with 22 bases in the middle. This CDR3 comprises 18 residues. The CDR3 loop is CASSSPKWGGISSYEQYF. DNA for the CDR3: TGTGCCAGCAGCTCCCCCAAGTGGGGTGGGATTAGCTCCTACGAGCAGTACTTC.

This clonotype was seen only a few times. The chain carries TRBV6-2 or TRBV6-3 and TRBJ1-5, with D possibly TRBD1 on 5 matching bases. Germline CDR1 reads MNHEY; CDR2 reads SVGEGT. V was shortened by 10 bases and J by 2 bases, with 18 bases between the two germline ends. CDR3 length: 15 residues. CDR3 loop: CATKKGRFGNQPQHF. In DNA, the CDR3 is TGTGCCACCAAGAAGGGGCGTTTTGGCAATCAGCCCCAGCATTTT.

This clonotype was picked up many times. The CDR3 DNA reads as TGTGCCAGCAGCCCAATGGAGAGTGGCTACACCTTC. It encodes CASSPMESGYTF. The chain links TRBV7-2 to TRBJ1-2; unclear D gene. There are 12 residues in the CDR3. Trimming took 5 bases from V and 7 from J, leaving 11 bases between them. Germline CDR1 and CDR2: SGHTA and FQGNSA. Variable domain in full (rest from reference TRBV7-2 and TRBJ1-2): GAGVSQSPSNKVTEKGKDVELRCDPISGHTALYWYRQSLGQGLEFLIYFQGNSAPDKSGLPSDRFSAERTGGSVSTLTIQRTQQEDSAVYLCASSPMESGYTFGSGTRLTVV.